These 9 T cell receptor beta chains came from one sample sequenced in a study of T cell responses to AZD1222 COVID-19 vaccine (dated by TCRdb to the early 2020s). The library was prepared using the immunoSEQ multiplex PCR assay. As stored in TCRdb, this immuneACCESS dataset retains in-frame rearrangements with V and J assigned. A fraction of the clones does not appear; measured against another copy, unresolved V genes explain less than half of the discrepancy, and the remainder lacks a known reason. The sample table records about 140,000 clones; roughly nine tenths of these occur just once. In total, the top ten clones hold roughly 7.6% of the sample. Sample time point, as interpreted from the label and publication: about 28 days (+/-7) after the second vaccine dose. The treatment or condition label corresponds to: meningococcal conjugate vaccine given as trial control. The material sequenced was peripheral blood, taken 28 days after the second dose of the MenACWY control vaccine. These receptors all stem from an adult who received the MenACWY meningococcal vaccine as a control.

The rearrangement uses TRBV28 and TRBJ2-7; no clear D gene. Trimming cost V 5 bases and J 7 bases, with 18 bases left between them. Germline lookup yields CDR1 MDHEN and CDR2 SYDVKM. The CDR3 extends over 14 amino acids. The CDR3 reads CASSLTPPLGEQYF. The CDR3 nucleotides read TGTGCCAGCAGTCTCACCCCCCCTCTGGGGGAGCAGTACTTC. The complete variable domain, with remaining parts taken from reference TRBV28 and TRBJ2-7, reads DVKVTQSSRYLVKRTGEKVFLECVQDMDHENMFWYRQDPGLGLRLIYFSYDVKMKEKGDIPEGYSVSREKKERFSLILESASTNQTSMYLCASSLTPPLGEQYFGPGTRLTVT.

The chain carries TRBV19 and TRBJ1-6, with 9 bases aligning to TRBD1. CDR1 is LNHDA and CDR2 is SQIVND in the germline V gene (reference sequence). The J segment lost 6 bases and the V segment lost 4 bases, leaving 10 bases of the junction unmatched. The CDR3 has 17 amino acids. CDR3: CASSTPPGQGTNSPLHF. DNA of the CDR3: TGTGCCAGTAGTACACCCCCGGGACAGGGTACTAATTCACCCCTCCACTTT. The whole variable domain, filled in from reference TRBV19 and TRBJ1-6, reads DGGITQSPKYLFRKEGQNVTLSCEQNLNHDAMYWYRQDPGQGLRLIYYSQIVNDFQKGDIAEGYSVSREKKESFPLTVTSAQKNPTAFYLCASSTPPGQGTNSPLHFGNGTRLTVT.

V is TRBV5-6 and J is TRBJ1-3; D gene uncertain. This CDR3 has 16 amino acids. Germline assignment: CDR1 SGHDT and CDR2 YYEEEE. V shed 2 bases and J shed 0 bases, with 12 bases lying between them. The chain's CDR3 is CASSFVQSLSGNTIYF. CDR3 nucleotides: TGTGCCAGCAGCTTTGTACAGTCTCTCTCTGGAAACACCATATATTTT. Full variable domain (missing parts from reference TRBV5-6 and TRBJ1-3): DAGVTQSPTHLIKTRGQQVTLRCSPKSGHDTVSWYQQALGQGPQFIFQYYEEEERQRGNFPDRFSGHQFPNYSSELNVNALLLGDSALYLCASSFVQSLSGNTIYFGEGSWLTVV.

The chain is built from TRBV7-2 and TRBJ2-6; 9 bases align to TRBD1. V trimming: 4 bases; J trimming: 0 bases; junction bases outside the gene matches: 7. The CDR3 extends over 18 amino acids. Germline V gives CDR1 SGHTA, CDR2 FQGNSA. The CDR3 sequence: CASSWTGDKISGANVLTF. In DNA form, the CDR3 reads TGTGCCAGCAGCTGGACAGGGGATAAAATCTCTGGGGCCAACGTCCTGACTTTC.

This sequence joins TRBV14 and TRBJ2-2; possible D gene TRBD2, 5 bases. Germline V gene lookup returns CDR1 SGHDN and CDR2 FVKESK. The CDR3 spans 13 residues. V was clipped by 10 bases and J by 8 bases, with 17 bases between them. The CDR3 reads CATNGDFGGELFF. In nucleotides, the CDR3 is TGTGCCACGAACGGGGATTTTGGTGGGGAGCTGTTTTTT.

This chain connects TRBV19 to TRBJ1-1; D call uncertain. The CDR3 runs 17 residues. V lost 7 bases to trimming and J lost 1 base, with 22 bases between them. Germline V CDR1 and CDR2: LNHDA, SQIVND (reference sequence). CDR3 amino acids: CASTNLRSGSGNTEAFF. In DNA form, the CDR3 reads TGTGCCAGTACCAACTTGAGATCGGGGTCTGGGAACACTGAAGCTTTCTTT.

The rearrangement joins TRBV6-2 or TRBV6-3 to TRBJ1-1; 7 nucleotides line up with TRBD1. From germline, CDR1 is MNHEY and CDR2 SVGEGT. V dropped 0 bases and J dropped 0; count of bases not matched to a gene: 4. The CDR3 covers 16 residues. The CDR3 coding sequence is TGTGCCAGCAGTTACTCGACCGGGACAGTGAACACTGAAGCTTTCTTT. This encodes CASSYSTGTVNTEAFF.

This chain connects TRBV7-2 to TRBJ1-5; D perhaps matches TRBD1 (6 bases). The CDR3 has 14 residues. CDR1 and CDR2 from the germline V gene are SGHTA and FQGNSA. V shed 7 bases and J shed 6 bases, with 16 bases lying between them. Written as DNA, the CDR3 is TGTGCCAGCACCCAATACAGGGAAGGTCAGCCCCAGCATTTT. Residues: CASTQYREGQPQHF.

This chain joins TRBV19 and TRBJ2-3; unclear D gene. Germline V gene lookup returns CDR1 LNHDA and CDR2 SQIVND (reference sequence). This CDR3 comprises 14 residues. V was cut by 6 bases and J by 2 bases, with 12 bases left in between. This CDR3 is CASSNRLDTDTQYF. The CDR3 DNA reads TGTGCCAGTAGCAACAGACTCGACACAGATACGCAGTATTTT.